This T cell receptor (beta chain) originates from a study of T cells in women clearing cervical HPV infection (dated 2018 in TCRdb). Regarding the research as a whole: The cases were 25 to 30 women with histologically confirmed HPV16-related CIN3 or worse, and 2 of these cases were invasive cancers. Controls were 25 women whose single incident HPV16 infection cleared within 12 months without precancer or cancer developing. Blood from cases was collected at the visit at which the lesion was first identified, whereas blood from controls was collected once infection was no longer detected. Among cases, blood sampling occurred a median of about 150 days after lesion detection, with an interquartile range of roughly 85 to 220 days. Since HLA typing was available for only a few women, HLA type could not be ruled out as a confounder. This exploratory proof-of-principle case-control study, nested within the Guanacaste HPV Natural History Study in Costa Rica, compared TCR repertoires among women with different cervical HPV16 outcomes. Cases and controls were matched on year of sample collection and on age within five years. Cases had a median age of about 34 years and controls had a median age of around 40, with no significant differences in baseline characteristics. The parent cohort enrolled some 10,000 women aged 18 or older in Guanacaste, Costa Rica, during about 1992 to 1994 and followed them for 6 to 7 years. Quality controls consisted of five blinded duplicates per group, for a total of some 60 samples made up of about 50 participants and about ten replicates.

Every participant had a single incident cervical HPV16 infection, and prevalent HPV16 infections were excluded. Cervical HPV DNA was detected by MY09/MY11 PCR and genotyped by dot-blot hybridization. Fifteen mL of heparinized blood was centrifuged, after which the buffy coat was aliquoted, frozen at -30 degrees C, and then stored at -80 degrees C. QIAGEN kits were used to extract genomic DNA from buffy coat specimens. Findings and caveats that apply to the study as a whole: Cases had lower TRBV6-7 relative abundance than controls (approximately 0.1% versus 0.16%; Bonferroni P = 0.0008). By combining richness with V gene abundances, random forest classifiers separated cases from controls with an estimated AUC of 0.75 to 0.85. CIN3+ cases had significantly higher TCR repertoire richness than controls across sequencing depths, but evenness did not differ between the groups. Because the number of T cells per sample was unknown, the richness differences could reflect varying T-cell content rather than repertoire biology. Because of the cross-sectional design, the study could not determine whether the associations came before infection or resulted from infection, and neither effector/memory subsets nor HPV-specific T cells were isolated.

The CDR3 runs 16 amino acids, cysteine and phenylalanine included. Sequencing covers 39 bases of the CDR3, shown here with the frame starting at base 1. Relative to germline, V is 7 bases shorter and J is 7 bases shorter, with 22 bases between their ends. Regarding this clone: Its antigen is still unknown. Read data end 3 residues before the CDR3 end; the end is taken from the germline J gene.

TCR beta CDR3 regions were amplified by multiplex PCR from an average of roughly 1,200 ng genomic DNA per sample using the immunoSEQ assay. To correct primer bias, the assay used a complete synthetic TCR repertoire to set an amplification baseline. Amplicons were sequenced on the Illumina platform. Per the original workflow: Sequences were error-corrected by clustering with frequency ratios and a modified nearest-neighbor algorithm, then analyzed in the immunoSEQ Analyzer with IMGT gene definitions. At each rarefaction depth, TCR richness and evenness were averaged over 20 rarefaction repeats, and samples with fewer sequences than the depth were excluded. V, D and J gene relative abundances were compared between groups with Wilcoxon rank sum tests, applying FDR correction. An intraclass correlation of 95% to 97% for TCR richness and an average of about 73% across over 65 gene segments were obtained from the blinded duplicates. TCRdb stores this immuneACCESS table with in-frame sequences only. Part of the clones is absent; in the studies checked, under half of the shortfall reflects unresolved V genes, and no reason is known for the rest. That table is the source of V, J and clone size, and D and trimming were worked out from the DNA. Per the sample table, the count is under 50,000 clones. The top ten clonotypes cover 6.4% of the sample.

This chain is built from TRBV6-7 and TRBJ2-2; a tentative D match to TRBD2 spans 6 bases. TRBV6-7 is an ORF for which the function is uncertain. Material for sequencing was blood buffy coat. This TCR was recovered from a woman aged 18 to 75 with a cervical HPV16 infection that either progressed to CIN3+ or cleared (not recorded which). The DNA read from the CDR3 is TGTGCCAGCACCTTAAGGCAAAGCGGAGGGAACGGGGAG. It codes for CASTLRQSGGNGE. The full CDR3 protein reads CASTLRQSGGNGELFF.